This T cell receptor beta chain was observed in a study of control samples from healthy donors and cancer patients. TCRdb's table, derived via immunoSEQ multiplex PCR, lists solely in-frame clones and lacks some. The data hold 120,000 to 150,000 clones, with around 92% observed a single time. Per the germline V gene, CDR1 is SGDLS and CDR2 is YYNGEE. The CDR3 contains 16 residues. V dropped 3 bases and J dropped 2 bases, with 14 bases sitting between them. The sample taken for sequencing was blood. The source is a man aged 25 to 40 in good health. The V call is TRBV9, the J call TRBJ2-2; D might be TRBD1 or TRBD2, each matching 6 bases. The CDR3 nucleotides read TGTGCCAGCAGCGCCCTCTGGGGGGCAAACACCGGGGAGCTGTTTTTT. It specifies CASSALWGANTGELFF. Looking up the rest from reference TRBV9 and TRBJ2-2 gives the full variable domain: DSGVTQTPKHLITATGQRVTLRCSPRSGDLSVYWYQQSLDQGLQFLIQYYNGEERAKGNILERFSAQQFPDLHSELNLSSLELGDSALYFCASSALWGANTGELFFGEGSRLTVL.